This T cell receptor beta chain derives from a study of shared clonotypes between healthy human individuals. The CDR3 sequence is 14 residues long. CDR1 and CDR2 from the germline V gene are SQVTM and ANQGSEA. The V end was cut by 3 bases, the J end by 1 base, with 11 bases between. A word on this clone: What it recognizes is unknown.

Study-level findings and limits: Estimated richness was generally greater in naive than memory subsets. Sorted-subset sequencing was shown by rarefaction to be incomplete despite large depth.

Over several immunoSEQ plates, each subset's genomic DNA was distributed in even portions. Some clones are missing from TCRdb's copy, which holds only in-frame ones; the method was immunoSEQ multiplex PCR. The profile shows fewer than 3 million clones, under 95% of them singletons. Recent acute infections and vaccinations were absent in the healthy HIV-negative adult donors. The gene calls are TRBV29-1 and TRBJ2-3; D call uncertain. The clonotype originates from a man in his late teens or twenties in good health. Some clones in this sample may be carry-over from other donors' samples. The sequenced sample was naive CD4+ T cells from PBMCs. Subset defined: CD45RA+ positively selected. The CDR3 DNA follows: TGCAGCGTTGAGCGGAGTTCGGGCACAGATACGCAGTATTTT. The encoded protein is CSVERSSGTDTQYF.